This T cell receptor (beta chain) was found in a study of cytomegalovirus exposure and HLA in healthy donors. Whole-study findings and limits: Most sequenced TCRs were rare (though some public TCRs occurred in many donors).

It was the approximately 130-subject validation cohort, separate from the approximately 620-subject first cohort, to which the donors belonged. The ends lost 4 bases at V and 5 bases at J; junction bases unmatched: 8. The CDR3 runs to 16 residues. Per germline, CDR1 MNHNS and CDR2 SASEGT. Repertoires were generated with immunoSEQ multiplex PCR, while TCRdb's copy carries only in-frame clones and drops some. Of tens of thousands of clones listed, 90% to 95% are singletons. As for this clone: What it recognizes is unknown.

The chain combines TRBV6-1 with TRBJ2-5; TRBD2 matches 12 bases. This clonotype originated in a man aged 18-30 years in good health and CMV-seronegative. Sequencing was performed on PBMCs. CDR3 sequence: CASSAATSGGYETQYF. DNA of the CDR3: TGTGCCAGCAGTGCCGCGACTAGCGGGGGATATGAGACCCAGTACTTC.